The 11 T cell receptor beta chains below were found in one sample sequenced in a study of blood T cell repertoires in COVID-19. The protocol was immunoSEQ multiplex PCR, while the TCRdb copy is restricted to in-frame clones and leaves out a portion. The sample yields around 160,000 clones, 80% to 90% seen once. The sequenced sample was peripheral blood. All receptors derive from a woman of 80 years or more with acute or convalescent COVID-19.

This chain links TRBV6-6 with TRBJ1-6; possibly TRBD1 for D (6 bases). The germline V gene encodes CDR1 MNHNY and CDR2 SVGAGI (reference sequence). There are 17 residues in the CDR3. Trimming stripped 5 bases from V and 9 bases from J, with 23 bases between. CDR3 protein: CASSLTRQGYLGSPLHF. CDR3 bases: TGTGCCAGCAGTCTCACACGCCAGGGGTACCTTGGTTCACCCCTCCACTTT.

The chain recombines TRBV28 with TRBJ2-1; D is perhaps TRBD1 (6 bases). Trimming pared 5 bases from V and 3 bases from J, leaving 17 bases between. The CDR3 extends over 16 amino acids. CDR1 and CDR2 from the germline V gene are MDHEN and SYDVKM. The CDR3: CASSLDSRTVYNEQFF. In nucleotides, the CDR3 is TGTGCCAGCAGTCTCGATTCCCGGACAGTCTACAATGAGCAGTTCTTC.

This chain uses TRBV2 with TRBJ1-5; 12 bases match TRBD1. CDR1 and CDR2 from the germline V gene are SNHLY and FYNNEI. The CDR3 is 15 residues long. The V gene end was trimmed by 5 bases and the J gene end by 4 bases; junction bases not matched to a gene: 3. The CDR3, as DNA: TGTGCCAGCAGTCGGGACAGGGGGCGGAATCAGCCCCAGCATTTT. Encoded protein: CASSRDRGRNQPQHF.

This chain connects TRBV7-3 to TRBJ2-2; D is undetermined. V lost 3 bases and J lost 3, with 5 bases in between. The germline gives CDR1 SGHTA, CDR2 FQGTGA. CDR3 length: 13 amino acids. CDR3 loop: CASSLSDTGELFF. CDR3 coding DNA: TGTGCCAGCAGCTTGTCGGACACCGGGGAGCTGTTTTTT.

V and J are TRBV5-4 and TRBJ2-7; 8 bases map to TRBD1. CDR3 length: 15 amino acids. Unmatched junction bases numbered 7, after V lost 0 bases and J lost 5 bases. Germline CDR1 and CDR2: SGHNT and YYREEE (reference sequence). CDR3 sequence (DNA): TGTGCCAGCAGCTTGGGGGGGACAGGTCAGAACGAGCAGTACTTC. Translated, it gives CASSLGGTGQNEQYF.

This chain connects TRBV6-5 to TRBJ2-7; 8 nucleotides agree with TRBD1. Germline V gives CDR1 MNHEY, CDR2 SVGAGI. Losses at the gene ends were 7 bases for V and 7 bases for J; bases not matched to a gene: 9. The CDR3 has 13 residues. For the CDR3, the DNA is TGTGCCAGCACCGAGACAGGGGTTGGGGAGCAGTACTTC. Its translation: CASTETGVGEQYF.

The V call is TRBV30, the J call TRBJ2-7; 8 positions agree with TRBD1. This CDR3 spans 14 amino acids. CDR1 and CDR2 (germline): GTSNPN, SVGIG (reference sequence). Trimming removed 5 bases from V and 3 bases from J; junction bases left unmatched: 9. The CDR3 region has the DNA TGTGCCTGGGGTCACGGGACAGGCTACTACGAGCAGTACTTC. This translates into CAWGHGTGYYEQYF.

The chain is built from TRBV6-6 and TRBJ2-7; TRBD2 aligns across 12 bases. Per germline, CDR1 MNHNY and CDR2 SVGAGI (reference sequence). The CDR3 totals 15 residues. Trimming at V came to 5 bases and at J to 4 bases, leaving 6 bases not matched to a gene. The CDR3 region is CASSLPTSGSYEQYF. The DNA of the CDR3 is TGTGCCAGCAGTCTCCCGACTAGCGGGAGTTACGAGCAGTACTTC.

J is TRBJ2-1 and V is TRBV7-9, with 7 nucleotides matching TRBD1. Germline-derived CDR1 and CDR2 are SEHNR and FQNEAQ (reference sequence). V was clipped by 3 bases and J by 7 bases; unmatched bases: 9. The CDR3 covers 15 residues. As DNA, the CDR3 is TGTGCCAGCAGCTTTGCCGGACAGGTTCTGAATGAGCAGTTCTTC. Protein sequence: CASSFAGQVLNEQFF. The full variable domain, rest sourced from reference TRBV7-9 and TRBJ2-1, is DTGVSQNPRHKITKRGQNVTFRCDPISEHNRLYWYRQTLGQGPEFLTYFQNEAQLEKSRLLSDRFSAERPKGSFSTLEIQRTEQGDSAMYLCASSFAGQVLNEQFFGPGTRLTVL.

This chain joins TRBV2 and TRBJ2-6; 7 bases are shared with TRBD1. V was clipped by 6 bases and J by 2 bases; unmatched bases: 1. CDR1 SNHLY and CDR2 FYNNEI come from the germline V gene. The CDR3 runs 14 residues. CDR3 nucleotides: TGTGCCAGCAGGACAGGGACTGGGGCCAACGTCCTGACTTTC. It yields the protein CASRTGTGANVLTF.

This chain connects TRBV2 to TRBJ2-7, with 11 bases fitting TRBD2. The V segment lost 6 bases and the J segment 2 bases; nucleotides outside the gene matches: 6. This CDR3 has 15 amino acids. Germline CDR1 and CDR2: SNHLY and FYNNEI. The CDR3 is CASREGLAVTYEQYF. In DNA form, the CDR3 reads TGTGCCAGCAGGGAGGGACTAGCGGTGACCTACGAGCAGTACTTC.